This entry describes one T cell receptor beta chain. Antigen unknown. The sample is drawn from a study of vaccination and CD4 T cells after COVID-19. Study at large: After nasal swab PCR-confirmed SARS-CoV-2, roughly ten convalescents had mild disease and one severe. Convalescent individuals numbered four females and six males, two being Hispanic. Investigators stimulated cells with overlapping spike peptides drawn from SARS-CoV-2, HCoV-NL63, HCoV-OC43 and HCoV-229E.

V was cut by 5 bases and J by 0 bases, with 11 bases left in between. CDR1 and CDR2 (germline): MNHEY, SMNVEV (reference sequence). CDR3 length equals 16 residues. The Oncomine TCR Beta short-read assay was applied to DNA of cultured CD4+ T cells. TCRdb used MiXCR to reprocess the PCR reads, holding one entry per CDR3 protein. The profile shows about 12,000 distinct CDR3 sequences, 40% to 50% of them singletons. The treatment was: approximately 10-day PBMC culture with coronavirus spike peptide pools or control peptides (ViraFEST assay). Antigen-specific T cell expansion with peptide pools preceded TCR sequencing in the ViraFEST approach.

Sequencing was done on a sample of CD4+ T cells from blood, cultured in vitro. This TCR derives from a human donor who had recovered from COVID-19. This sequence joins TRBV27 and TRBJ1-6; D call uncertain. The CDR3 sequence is CASSPRAGSYNSPLHF. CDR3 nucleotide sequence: TGTGCCAGCAGTCCCCGGGCTGGCTCCTATAATTCACCCCTCCACTTT.